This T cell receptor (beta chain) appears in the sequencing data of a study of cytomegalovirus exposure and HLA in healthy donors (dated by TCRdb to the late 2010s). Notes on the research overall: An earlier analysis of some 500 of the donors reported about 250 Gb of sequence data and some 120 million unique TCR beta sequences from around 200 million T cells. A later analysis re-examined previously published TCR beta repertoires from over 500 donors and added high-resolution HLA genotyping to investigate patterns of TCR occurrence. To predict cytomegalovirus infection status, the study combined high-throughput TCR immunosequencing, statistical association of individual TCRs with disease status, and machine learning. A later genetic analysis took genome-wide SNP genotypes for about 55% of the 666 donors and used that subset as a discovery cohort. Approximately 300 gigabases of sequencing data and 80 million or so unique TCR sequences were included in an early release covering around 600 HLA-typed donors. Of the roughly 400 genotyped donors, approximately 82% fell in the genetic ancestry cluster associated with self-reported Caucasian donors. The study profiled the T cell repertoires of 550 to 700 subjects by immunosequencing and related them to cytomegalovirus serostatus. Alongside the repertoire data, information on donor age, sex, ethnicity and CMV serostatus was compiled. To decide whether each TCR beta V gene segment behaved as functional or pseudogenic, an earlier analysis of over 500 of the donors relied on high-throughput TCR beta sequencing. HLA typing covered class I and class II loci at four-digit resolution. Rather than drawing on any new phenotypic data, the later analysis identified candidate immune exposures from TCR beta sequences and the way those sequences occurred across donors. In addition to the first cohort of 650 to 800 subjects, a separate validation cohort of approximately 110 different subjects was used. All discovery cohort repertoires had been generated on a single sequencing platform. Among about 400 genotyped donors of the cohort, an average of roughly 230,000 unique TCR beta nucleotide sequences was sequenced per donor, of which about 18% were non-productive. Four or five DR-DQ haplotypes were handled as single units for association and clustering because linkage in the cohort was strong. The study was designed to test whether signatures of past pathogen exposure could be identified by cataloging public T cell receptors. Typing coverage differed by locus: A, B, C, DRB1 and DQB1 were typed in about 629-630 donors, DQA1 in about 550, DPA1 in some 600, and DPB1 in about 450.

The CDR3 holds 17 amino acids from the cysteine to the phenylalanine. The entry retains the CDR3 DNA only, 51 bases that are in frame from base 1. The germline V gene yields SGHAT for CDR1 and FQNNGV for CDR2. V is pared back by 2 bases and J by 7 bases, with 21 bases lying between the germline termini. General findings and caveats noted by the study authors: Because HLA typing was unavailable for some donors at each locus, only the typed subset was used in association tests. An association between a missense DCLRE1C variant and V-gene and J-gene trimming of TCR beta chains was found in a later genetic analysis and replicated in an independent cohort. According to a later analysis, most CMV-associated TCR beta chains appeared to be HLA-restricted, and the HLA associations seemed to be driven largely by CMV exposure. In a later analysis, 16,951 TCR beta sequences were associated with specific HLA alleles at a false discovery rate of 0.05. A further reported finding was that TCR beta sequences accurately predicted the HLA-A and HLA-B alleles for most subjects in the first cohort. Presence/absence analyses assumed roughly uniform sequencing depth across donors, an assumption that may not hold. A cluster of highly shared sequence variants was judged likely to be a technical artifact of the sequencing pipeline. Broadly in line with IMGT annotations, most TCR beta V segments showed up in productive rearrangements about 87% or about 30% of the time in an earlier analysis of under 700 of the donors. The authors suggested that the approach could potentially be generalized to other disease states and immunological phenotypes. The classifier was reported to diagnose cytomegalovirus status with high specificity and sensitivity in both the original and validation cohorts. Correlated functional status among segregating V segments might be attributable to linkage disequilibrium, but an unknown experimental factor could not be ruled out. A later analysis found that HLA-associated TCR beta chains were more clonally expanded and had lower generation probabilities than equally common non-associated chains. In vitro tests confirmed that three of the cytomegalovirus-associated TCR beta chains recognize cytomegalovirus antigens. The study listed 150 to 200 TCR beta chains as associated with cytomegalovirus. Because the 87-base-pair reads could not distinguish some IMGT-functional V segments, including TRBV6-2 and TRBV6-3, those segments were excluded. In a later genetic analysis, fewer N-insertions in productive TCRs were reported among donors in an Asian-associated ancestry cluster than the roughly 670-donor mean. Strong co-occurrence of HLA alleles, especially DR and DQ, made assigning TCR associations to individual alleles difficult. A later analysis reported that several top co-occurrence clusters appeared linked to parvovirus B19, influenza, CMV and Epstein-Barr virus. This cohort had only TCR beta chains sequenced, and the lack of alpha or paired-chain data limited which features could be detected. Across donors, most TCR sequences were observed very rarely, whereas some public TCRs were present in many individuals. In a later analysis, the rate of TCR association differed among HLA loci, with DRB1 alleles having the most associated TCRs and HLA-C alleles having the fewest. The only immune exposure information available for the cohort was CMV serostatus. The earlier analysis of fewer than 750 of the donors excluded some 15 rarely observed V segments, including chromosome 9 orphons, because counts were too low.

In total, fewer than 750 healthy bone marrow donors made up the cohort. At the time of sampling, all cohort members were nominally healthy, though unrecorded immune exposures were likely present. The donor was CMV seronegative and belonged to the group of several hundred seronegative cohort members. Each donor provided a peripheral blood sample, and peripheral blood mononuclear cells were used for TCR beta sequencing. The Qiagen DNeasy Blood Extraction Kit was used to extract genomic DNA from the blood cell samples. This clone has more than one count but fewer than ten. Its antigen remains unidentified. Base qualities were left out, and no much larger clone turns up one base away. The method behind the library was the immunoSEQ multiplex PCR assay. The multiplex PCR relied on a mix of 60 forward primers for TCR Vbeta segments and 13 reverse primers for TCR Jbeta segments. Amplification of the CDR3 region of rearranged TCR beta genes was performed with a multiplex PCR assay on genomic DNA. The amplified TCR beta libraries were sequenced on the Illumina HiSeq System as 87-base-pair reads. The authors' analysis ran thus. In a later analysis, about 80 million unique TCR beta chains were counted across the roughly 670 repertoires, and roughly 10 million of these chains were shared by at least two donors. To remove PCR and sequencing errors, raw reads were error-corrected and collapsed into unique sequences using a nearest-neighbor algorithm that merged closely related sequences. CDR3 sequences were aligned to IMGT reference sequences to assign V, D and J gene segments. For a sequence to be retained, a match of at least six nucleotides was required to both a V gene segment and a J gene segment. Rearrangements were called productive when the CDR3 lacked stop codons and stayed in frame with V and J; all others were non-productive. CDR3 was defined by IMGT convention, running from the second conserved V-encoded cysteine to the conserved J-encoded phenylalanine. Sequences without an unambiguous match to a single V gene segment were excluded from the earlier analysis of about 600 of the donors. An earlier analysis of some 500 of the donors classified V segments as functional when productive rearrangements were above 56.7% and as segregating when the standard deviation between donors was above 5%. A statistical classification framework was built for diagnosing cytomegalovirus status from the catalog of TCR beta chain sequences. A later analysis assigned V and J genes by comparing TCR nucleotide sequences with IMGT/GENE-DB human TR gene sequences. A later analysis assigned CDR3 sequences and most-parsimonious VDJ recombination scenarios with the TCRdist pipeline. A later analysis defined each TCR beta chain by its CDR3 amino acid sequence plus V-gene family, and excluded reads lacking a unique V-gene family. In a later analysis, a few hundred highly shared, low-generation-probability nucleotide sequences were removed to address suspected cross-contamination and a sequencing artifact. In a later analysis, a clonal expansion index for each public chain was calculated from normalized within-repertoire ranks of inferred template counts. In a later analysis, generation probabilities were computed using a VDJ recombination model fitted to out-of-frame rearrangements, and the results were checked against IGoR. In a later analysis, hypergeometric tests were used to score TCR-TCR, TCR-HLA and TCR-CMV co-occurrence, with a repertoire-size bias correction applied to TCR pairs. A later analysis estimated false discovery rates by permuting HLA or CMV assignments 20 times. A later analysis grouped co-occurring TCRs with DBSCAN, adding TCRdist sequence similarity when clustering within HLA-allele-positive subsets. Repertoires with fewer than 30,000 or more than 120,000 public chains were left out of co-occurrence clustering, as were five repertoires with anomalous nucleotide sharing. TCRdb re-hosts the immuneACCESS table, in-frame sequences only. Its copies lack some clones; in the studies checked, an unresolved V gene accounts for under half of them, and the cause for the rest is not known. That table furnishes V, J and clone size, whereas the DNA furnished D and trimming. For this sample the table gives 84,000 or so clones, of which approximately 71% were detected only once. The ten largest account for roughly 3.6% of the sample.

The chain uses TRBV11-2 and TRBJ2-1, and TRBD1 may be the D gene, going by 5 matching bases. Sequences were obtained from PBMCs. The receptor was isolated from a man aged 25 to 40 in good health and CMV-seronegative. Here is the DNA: TGTGCCAGCAGCTTAACCGGGTGGGGCGGTATGAGGAATGAGCAGTTCTTC. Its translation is CASSLTGWGGMRNEQFF.